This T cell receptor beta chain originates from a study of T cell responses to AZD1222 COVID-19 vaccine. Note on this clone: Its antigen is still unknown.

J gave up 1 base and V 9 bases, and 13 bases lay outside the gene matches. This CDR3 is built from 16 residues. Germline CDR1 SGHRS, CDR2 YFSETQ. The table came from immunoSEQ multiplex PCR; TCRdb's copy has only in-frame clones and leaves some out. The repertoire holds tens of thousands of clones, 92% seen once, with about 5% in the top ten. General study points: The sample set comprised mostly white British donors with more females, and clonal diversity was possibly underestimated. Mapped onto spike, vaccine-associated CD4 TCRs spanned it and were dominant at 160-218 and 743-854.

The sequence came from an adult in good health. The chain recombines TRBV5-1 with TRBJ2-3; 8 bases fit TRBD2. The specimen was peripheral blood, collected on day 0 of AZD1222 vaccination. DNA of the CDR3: TGCGCCACCACCCGGGGGGGGGATCGGCGCACAGATACGCAGTATTTT. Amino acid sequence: CATTRGGDRRTDTQYF. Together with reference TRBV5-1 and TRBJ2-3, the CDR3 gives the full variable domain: KAGVTQTPRYLIKTRGQQVTLSCSPISGHRSVSWYQQTPGQGLQFLFEYFSETQRNKGNFPGRFSGRQFSNSRSEMNVSTLELGDSALYLCATTRGGDRRTDTQYFGPGTRLTVL.